A single T cell receptor beta chain is shown here with its context. The CDR3 does not end in the conserved phenylalanine or tryptophan, so this is likely a read error. It is unclear where the CDR3 begins or ends on the DNA, so no DNA is shown, and the CDR3 is as TCRdb lists it. The data derive from a study of shared clonotypes between healthy human individuals. For every subset, genomic DNA was evenly distributed across several immunoSEQ plates. This table comes from immunoSEQ multiplex PCR, and its TCRdb copy is limited to in-frame clones, with some not included. The table includes some 1,600,000 clones, around 98% detected once. The CDR3 totals 9 residues, both ends included.

This sequence joins TRBV21-1 and TRBJ2-7. TRBV21-1 has pseudogene status. The clonotype originates from a man aged 25-40 years in good health. The specimen was naive CD4+ T cells sorted from blood. Sample subset: CD45RA+ positively selected. The CDR3 region is CASSNVARI.